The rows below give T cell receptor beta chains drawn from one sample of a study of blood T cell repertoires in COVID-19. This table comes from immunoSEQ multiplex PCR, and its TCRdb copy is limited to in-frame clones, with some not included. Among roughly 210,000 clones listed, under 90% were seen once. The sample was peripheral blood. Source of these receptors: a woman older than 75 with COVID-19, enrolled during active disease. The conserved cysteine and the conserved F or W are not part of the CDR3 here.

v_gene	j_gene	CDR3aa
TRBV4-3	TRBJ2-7	ASSQEASGGGEQY
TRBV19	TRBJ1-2	ATSTGRENYGYT
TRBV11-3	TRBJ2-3	ASSPTGSASGGSTDTQY
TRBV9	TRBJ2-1	ASSAGTKNNEQF
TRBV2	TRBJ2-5	ASSAGLAGETQY
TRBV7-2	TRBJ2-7	ASSITGALGEQY
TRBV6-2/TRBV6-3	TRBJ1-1	ASSYIQGPGTEAF
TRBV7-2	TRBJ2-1	ASSLGHEQF
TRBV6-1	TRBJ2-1	ASSDGGTSYNEQF
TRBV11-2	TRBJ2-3	ASSLQSGGNLKDTQY
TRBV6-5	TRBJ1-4	ASSIQGGSEKLF
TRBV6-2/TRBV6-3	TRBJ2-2	ASSYHASGGANTGELF
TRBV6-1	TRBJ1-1	ASSDPQMNTEAF
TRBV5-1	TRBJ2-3	ASSLALAADTQY
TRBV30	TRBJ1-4	AWSGTGRAEKLF
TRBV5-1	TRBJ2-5	ASSLGRGQETQY
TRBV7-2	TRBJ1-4	ASSLEVVAGTGPNERLF
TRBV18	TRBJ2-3	ASSPRRRSTDTQY
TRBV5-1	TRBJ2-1	ASSARSGGVNNEQF
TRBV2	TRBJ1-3	ASRQGVSGNTIY
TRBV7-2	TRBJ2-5	ASSTRGGQNQETQY
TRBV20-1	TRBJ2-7	SARPTYEQY
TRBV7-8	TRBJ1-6	ASSLVVTGNSPLH
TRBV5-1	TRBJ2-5	ASSLASGGLGETQY
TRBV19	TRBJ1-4	ASRPGQKFVEKLF
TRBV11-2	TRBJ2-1	ASSPRDKGPQEQF
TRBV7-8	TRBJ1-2	ASSQREDYGYT
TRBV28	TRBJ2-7	ASSDLAGLYEQY
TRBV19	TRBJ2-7	ASSIGAPDSRTSRYEQY
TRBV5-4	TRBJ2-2	ASSLSGGAGTGELF
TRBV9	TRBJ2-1	ASSGSVSSYNEQF
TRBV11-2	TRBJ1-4	ASSLSGTGEEKLF
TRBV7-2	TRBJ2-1	ASSLGTGEQF
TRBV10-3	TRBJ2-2	AGSTLAGDAGELF
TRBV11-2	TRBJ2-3	ASSLGLAPDTQY
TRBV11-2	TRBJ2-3	ASRRGILTDTQY
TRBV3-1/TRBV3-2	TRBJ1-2	ASSQAAGQAAANLNYGYT
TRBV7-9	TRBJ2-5	ASSGDRRGLTEQETQY
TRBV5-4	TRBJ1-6	ASSLGTGSSSPLH
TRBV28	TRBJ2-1	ASSLGGRWNEQF
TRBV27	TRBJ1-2	ASGDRGVWGYT
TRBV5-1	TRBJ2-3	ASSIRTGRADTQY
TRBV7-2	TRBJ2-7	ASSSVYEQY
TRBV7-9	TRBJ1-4	ASSLGSRSNEKLF
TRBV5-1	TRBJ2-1	ASSLGAGGSYNEQF
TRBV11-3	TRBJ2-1	ASSLAGGSYNEQF
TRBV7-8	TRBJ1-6	ASSLTDRDSPLH
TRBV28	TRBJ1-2	ASSSRTEVYVYGYT
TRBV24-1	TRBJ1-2	ATSDGDRTYGYT
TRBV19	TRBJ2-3	ASSGGGARTDTQY
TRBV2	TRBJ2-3	ASSAAGPPEY
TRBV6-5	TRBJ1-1	ASSRDRANTEAF
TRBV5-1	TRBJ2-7	ASSSRRGPPYEQY
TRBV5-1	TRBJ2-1	ASSLEGAGPGHEQF
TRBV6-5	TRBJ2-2	ASSPGTKNTGELF